Shown below are 13 T cell receptor beta chains from a single sample sequenced in a study of OX40 agonist ivuxolimab in advanced cancers. Here immunoSEQ multiplex PCR was the method, and the copy in TCRdb shows in-frame clones only, minus some. The sample holds about 20,000 clones; approximately 83% are singletons and the top ten take 35% to 40%. The sequencing used CD4+ or CD8+ T cells sorted from blood, collected in a trial of the OX40 agonist ivuxolimab. Receptors originate from an adult with an advanced solid tumor such as melanoma, head and neck, liver or kidney cancer.

J is TRBJ2-3 and V is TRBV7-6, with D unclear. This CDR3 comprises 17 residues. Deletions cut 5 bases from V and 0 bases from J, with 18 bases between. Germline V lookup: CDR1 SGHVS, CDR2 FNYEAQ. The CDR3 coding sequence is TGTGCCAGCAGCCCCTCCCCTTCGCTTTCTAGCACAGATACGCAGTATTTT. It codes for CASSPSPSLSSTDTQYF.

This rearrangement joins TRBV29-1 to TRBJ2-2, with TRBD1 matching over 7 bases. Per the germline V gene, CDR1 is SQVTM and CDR2 is ANQGSEA. The CDR3 contains 12 residues. The junction had 4 bases not matched to a gene; V was cut back by 5 bases and J by 7 bases. The CDR3 bases are TGCAGCGTTAACAGGGGATTCGGGGAGCTGTTTTTT. It is translated as CSVNRGFGELFF.

The J gene is TRBJ2-7, the V gene TRBV7-8, with no clear D. Per the germline V gene, CDR1 is SGHVS and CDR2 is FQNEAQ. V was clipped by 1 base and J by 1 base, with 8 bases between them. The CDR3 runs 14 residues. The CDR3 is CASSLGAGSYEQYF. DNA for the CDR3: TGTGCCAGCAGCTTAGGAGCAGGATCCTACGAGCAGTACTTC.

The chain couples TRBV2 to TRBJ2-1, with 10 bases identical to TRBD2. CDR3 length: 14 amino acids. Losses at the gene ends were 10 bases for V and 5 bases for J; bases not matched to a gene: 8. Germline CDR1 reads SNHLY; CDR2 reads FYNNEI. As DNA, the CDR3 is TGTGCCATTCCCGGGACTAGCGTCCACAATGAGCAGTTCTTC. Protein sequence: CAIPGTSVHNEQFF.

V gene TRBV9 combines with J gene TRBJ2-7, with 9 bases fitting TRBD1. Germline V gene lookup returns CDR1 SGDLS and CDR2 YYNGEE. After removal of 3 bases from V and 7 bases from J, the junction contained 11 bases not matched to a gene. The CDR3 is made up of 15 amino acids. In DNA, the CDR3 is TGTGCCAGCAGCGCGGGACAGGGAGGTCTGTGGGAGCAGTACTTC. It codes for CASSAGQGGLWEQYF.

The rearrangement links TRBV7-9 to TRBJ1-2; tentative D call: TRBD1 (5 bases). V was pared by 5 bases and J by 7 bases, with 11 bases between. Germline V gene lookup returns CDR1 SEHNR and CDR2 FQNEAQ (reference sequence). This CDR3 comprises 12 residues. The CDR3 protein is CASSPGGGGYTF. CDR3 in DNA: TGTGCCAGCAGCCCCGGGGGTGGTGGCTACACCTTC.

The chain couples TRBV13 to TRBJ2-1, with a tentative D call TRBD1 (5 bases). The V and J ends lost 0 bases and 9 bases respectively, with 9 bases between them. CDR1 is PRHDT, CDR2 FYEKMQ, per germline (reference sequence). The CDR3 has 13 amino acids. The CDR3 DNA is TGTGCCAGCAGCTTAGGCAGGGCGATTGAGCAGTTCTTC. Protein: CASSLGRAIEQFF.

V gene TRBV27 combines with J gene TRBJ2-3; 8 bases line up with TRBD1. Germline-derived CDR1 and CDR2 are MNHEY and SMNVEV (reference sequence). This CDR3 region has 18 residues. The V gene end was trimmed by 6 bases and the J gene end by 2 bases; junction bases not matched to a gene: 16. CDR3 in amino acids: CASSPGPGTGGPTDTQYF. Written as DNA, the CDR3 is TGTGCCAGCAGCCCCGGTCCGGGCACAGGGGGGCCCACAGATACGCAGTATTTT.

A note on this clone: Given a much more abundant clone one base away, this may be a read error. Other DNA sequences in the sample encode the same CDR3. The chain combines TRBV2 with TRBJ2-7; the D is unclear. Trimming left V 1 base short and J 3 bases short, with 1 base between. CDR3 length: 11 amino acids. CDR1 SNHLY and CDR2 FYNNEI come from the germline V gene. The CDR3 bases are TGTGCCAGCAGTGAAGGCTACGAGCAGTACTTC. This sequence encodes CASSEGYEQYF.

In DNA, the CDR3 is TGTGCCAGCAGCTCAGGACTAGCGGGGGTAATGGAGCAGTACTTC. It is translated as CASSSGLAGVMEQYF. The genes are TRBV4-2 and TRBJ2-7; 13 nucleotides align to TRBD2. This CDR3 is 15 amino acids long. With 5 bases clipped from V and 7 bases from J, the junction kept 8 bases outside the gene matches. Looked up from germline, CDR1 is LGHNA and CDR2 is YNFKEQ.

This clone occurred once. The rearrangement uses TRBV4-1 and TRBJ2-3, with D maybe TRBD2 (6 bases). The CDR3 totals 15 residues. Germline V gene data show CDR1 as MGHRA and CDR2 as YSYEKL. Deletions cut 1 base from V and 4 bases from J, with 12 bases between. In DNA, the CDR3 is TGCGCCAGCAGCCAAGGTGCGGGACGCCCAGATACGCAGTATTTT. This gives the protein CASSQGAGRPDTQYF.

A single count supports this clone. The V and J genes are TRBV6-1 and TRBJ1-5, with D perhaps TRBD1 (5 bases). The CDR3 extends over 16 amino acids. The germline CDR1 and CDR2 sequences are MNHNS and SASEGT. The V end lost 2 bases, the J end lost 0 bases, and 11 bases lay between the germline ends. The CDR3 nucleotides are TGTGCCAGCAGTGAATATCAGGGCTATAGCAATCAGCCCCAGCATTTT. It encodes CASSEYQGYSNQPQHF.

J is TRBJ2-7 and V is TRBV13; TRBD1 agrees at 8 bases. This CDR3 region has 13 residues. CDR1 is PRHDT, CDR2 FYEKMQ, per germline (reference sequence). V lost 6 bases, J lost 3 bases, and 4 bases stayed unmatched. In nucleotides, the CDR3 is TGTGCCAGCAGTCCAGGACAGGGCTACGAGCAGTACTTC. Amino acids: CASSPGQGYEQYF.